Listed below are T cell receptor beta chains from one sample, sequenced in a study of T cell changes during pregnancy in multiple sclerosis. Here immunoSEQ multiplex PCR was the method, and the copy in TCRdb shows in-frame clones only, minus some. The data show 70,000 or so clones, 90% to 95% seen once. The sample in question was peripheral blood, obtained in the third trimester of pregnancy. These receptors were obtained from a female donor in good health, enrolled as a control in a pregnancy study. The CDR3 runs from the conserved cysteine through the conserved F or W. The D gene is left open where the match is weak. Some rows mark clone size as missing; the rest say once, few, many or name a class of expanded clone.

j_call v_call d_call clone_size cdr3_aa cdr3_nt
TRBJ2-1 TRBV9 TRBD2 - CASSRNPPFSGRSNYNEQFF TGTGCCAGCAGTCGTAACCCCCCCTTTAGCGGGAGGTCGAATTACAATGAGCAGTTCTTC
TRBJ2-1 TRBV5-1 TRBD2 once CASSTGDYLNEQFF TGCGCCAGCAGCACGGGGGACTACCTCAATGAGCAGTTCTTC
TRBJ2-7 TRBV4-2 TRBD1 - CASSQGDRGAYEQYF TGTGCCAGCAGCCAAGGGGACAGGGGCGCCTACGAGCAGTACTTC
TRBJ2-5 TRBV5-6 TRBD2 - CASSLALAGSEETQYF TGTGCCAGCAGCTTGGCATTAGCGGGATCGGAAGAGACCCAGTACTTC
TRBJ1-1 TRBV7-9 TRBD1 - CASSPGRDRANTEAFF TGTGCCAGCAGCCCAGGGCGTGACAGGGCGAACACTGAAGCTTTCTTT
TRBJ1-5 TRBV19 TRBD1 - CASSPPGTGKNQPQHF TGTGCCAGTAGTCCTCCCGGGACAGGGAAGAATCAGCCCCAGCATTTT
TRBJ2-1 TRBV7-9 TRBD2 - CASSRRTSGRGNEQFF TGTGCCAGCAGCCGACGGACTAGCGGGAGGGGCAATGAGCAGTTCTTC
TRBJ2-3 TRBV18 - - CASSPQPAGDSNTQYF TGTGCCAGCTCACCTCAACCGGCAGGGGATTCGAATACGCAGTATTTT
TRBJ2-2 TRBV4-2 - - CASSPSQLGAGELFF TGTGCCAGCAGCCCCAGCCAGTTGGGCGCCGGGGAGCTGTTTTTT
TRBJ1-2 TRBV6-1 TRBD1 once CASLPDRVELGYTF TGTGCCAGCCTCCCCGACAGGGTGGAGCTTGGCTACACCTTC
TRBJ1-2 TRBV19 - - CASSWGNRVSGYTF TGTGCCAGTAGTTGGGGGAACAGGGTGAGTGGCTACACCTTC
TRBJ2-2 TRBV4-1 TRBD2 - CASSHLSSTSGAPRGGELFF TGCGCCAGCAGCCACCTCTCATCGACTAGCGGGGCGCCCCGGGGCGGGGAGCTGTTTTTT
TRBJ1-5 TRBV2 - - CASSDRVVRQPQHF TGTGCCAGCAGTGACAGGGTGGTCCGGCAGCCCCAGCATTTT
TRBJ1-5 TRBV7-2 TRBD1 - CASSLGGQGLSNQPQHF TGTGCCAGCAGCTTAGGGGGACAGGGGTTGAGCAATCAGCCCCAGCATTTT
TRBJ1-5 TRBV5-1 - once CASSPGTISNQPQHF TGCGCCAGCAGCCCGGGGACAATTAGCAATCAGCCCCAGCATTTT
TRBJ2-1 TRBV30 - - CAWTPRVPYNEQFF TGTGCCTGGACCCCTCGGGTTCCCTACAATGAGCAGTTCTTC
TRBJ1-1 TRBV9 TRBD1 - CASSVAGTGGTEAFF TGTGCCAGCAGCGTAGCTGGGACAGGGGGCACTGAAGCTTTCTTT
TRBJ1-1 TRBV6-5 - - CASRGGNTEAFF TGTGCCAGCAGGGGGGGGAACACTGAAGCTTTCTTT
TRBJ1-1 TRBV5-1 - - CASSLQPRGNTEAFF TGCGCCAGCAGCTTGCAGCCCAGGGGGAACACTGAAGCTTTCTTT
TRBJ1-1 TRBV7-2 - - CASSFQGIMNTEAFF TGTGCCAGCAGCTTCCAGGGTATTATGAACACTGAAGCTTTCTTT
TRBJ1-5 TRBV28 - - CASSSRGSGVNQPQHF TGTGCCAGCAGTTCCCGGGGGTCTGGGGTTAATCAGCCCCAGCATTTT
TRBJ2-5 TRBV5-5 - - CASSLSTGSQETQYF TGTGCCAGCAGCTTGAGCACAGGCAGCCAAGAGACCCAGTACTTC
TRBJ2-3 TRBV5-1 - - CASSWSGGPDTQYF TGCGCCAGCAGCTGGTCGGGGGGCCCAGATACGCAGTATTTT
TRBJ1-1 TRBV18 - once CASSPRGEAFF TGTGCCAGCTCACCCAGGGGTGAAGCTTTCTTT
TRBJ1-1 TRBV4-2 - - CASSQDWSTGANTEAFF TGTGCCAGCAGCCAAGACTGGTCGACAGGAGCGAACACTGAAGCTTTCTTT
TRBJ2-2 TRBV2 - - CVNVNDRPTGELFF TGTGTCAACGTGAACGACAGGCCCACCGGGGAGCTGTTTTTT
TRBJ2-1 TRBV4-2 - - CASSQEVVGSEQFF TGTGCCAGCAGCCAAGAAGTAGTGGGGAGTGAGCAGTTCTTC
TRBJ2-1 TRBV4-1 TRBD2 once CASSQETGGLYNEQFF TGCGCCAGCAGCCAAGAAACGGGGGGTCTATACAATGAGCAGTTCTTC
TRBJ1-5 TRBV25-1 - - CASSEAPGNQPQHF TGTGCCAGCAGTGAAGCCCCGGGGAATCAGCCCCAGCATTTT
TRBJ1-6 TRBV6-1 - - CASSEQQADNSPLHF TGTGCCAGCAGTGAACAACAGGCTGATAATTCACCCCTCCACTTT
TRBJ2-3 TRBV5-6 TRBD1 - CASSPGQVRDTQYF TGTGCCAGCAGCCCGGGACAGGTCAGAGATACGCAGTATTTT
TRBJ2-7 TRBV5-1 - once CASSVSRGSSYEQYF TGCGCCAGCAGCGTGAGCAGGGGTAGCTCCTACGAGCAGTACTTC
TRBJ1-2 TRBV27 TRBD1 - CASRPMTGVGYGYTF TGTGCCAGCAGACCAATGACAGGGGTCGGCTATGGCTACACCTTC
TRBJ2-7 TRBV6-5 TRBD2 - CASSFETSGSYEQYF TGTGCCAGCAGTTTTGAGACTAGCGGGAGTTACGAGCAGTACTTC
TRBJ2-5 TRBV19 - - CASSIGPGLRTETQYF TGTGCCAGTAGTATAGGTCCGGGACTTAGAACGGAGACCCAGTACTTC
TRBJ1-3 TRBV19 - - CASSSSLLSGNTIYF TGTGCCAGTAGTTCCTCCTTACTCTCTGGAAACACCATATATTTT
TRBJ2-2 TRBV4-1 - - CASSRSPIGELFF TGCGCCAGCAGCCGAAGCCCTATTGGGGAGCTGTTTTTT
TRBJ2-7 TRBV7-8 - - CASSRGGYLYEQYF TGTGCCAGCAGTCGAGGAGGTTACCTCTACGAGCAGTACTTC
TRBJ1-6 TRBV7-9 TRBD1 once CASSTGQGWNSPLHF TGTGCCAGCAGCACGGGACAGGGGTGGAATTCACCCCTCCACTTT
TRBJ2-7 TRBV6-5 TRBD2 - CASSYSTSASHEQYF TGTGCCAGCAGTTACTCGACTAGCGCCTCCCACGAGCAGTACTTC
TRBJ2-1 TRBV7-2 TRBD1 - CASSLASGTGPYNEQFF TGTGCCAGCAGCTTAGCCTCCGGGACAGGGCCCTACAATGAGCAGTTCTTC
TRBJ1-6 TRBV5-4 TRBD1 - CASSLEDRGASPLHF TGTGCCAGCAGCTTGGAAGACAGGGGAGCTTCACCCCTCCACTTT
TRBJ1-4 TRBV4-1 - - CASSPDSGATNEKLFF TGCGCCAGCAGCCCAGACTCAGGGGCAACTAATGAAAAACTGTTTTTT
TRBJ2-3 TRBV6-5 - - CASSYSVSGITDTQYF TGTGCCAGCAGTTACTCTGTTAGCGGTATCACAGATACGCAGTATTTT
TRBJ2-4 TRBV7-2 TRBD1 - CASSQRRTGSGKNIQYF TGTGCCAGCAGCCAACGAAGGACAGGGTCGGGGAAAAACATTCAGTACTTC
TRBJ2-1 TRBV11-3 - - CASSPAATAYNEQFF TGTGCCAGCAGCCCGGCGGCTACGGCCTACAATGAGCAGTTCTTC
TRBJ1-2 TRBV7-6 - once CASSQRDAPIEGYTF TGTGCCAGCAGCCAGCGGGACGCCCCGATCGAAGGCTACACCTTC
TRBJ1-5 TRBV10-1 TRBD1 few CASSTGVNQPQHF TGCGCCAGTAGTACAGGGGTCAATCAGCCCCAGCATTTT